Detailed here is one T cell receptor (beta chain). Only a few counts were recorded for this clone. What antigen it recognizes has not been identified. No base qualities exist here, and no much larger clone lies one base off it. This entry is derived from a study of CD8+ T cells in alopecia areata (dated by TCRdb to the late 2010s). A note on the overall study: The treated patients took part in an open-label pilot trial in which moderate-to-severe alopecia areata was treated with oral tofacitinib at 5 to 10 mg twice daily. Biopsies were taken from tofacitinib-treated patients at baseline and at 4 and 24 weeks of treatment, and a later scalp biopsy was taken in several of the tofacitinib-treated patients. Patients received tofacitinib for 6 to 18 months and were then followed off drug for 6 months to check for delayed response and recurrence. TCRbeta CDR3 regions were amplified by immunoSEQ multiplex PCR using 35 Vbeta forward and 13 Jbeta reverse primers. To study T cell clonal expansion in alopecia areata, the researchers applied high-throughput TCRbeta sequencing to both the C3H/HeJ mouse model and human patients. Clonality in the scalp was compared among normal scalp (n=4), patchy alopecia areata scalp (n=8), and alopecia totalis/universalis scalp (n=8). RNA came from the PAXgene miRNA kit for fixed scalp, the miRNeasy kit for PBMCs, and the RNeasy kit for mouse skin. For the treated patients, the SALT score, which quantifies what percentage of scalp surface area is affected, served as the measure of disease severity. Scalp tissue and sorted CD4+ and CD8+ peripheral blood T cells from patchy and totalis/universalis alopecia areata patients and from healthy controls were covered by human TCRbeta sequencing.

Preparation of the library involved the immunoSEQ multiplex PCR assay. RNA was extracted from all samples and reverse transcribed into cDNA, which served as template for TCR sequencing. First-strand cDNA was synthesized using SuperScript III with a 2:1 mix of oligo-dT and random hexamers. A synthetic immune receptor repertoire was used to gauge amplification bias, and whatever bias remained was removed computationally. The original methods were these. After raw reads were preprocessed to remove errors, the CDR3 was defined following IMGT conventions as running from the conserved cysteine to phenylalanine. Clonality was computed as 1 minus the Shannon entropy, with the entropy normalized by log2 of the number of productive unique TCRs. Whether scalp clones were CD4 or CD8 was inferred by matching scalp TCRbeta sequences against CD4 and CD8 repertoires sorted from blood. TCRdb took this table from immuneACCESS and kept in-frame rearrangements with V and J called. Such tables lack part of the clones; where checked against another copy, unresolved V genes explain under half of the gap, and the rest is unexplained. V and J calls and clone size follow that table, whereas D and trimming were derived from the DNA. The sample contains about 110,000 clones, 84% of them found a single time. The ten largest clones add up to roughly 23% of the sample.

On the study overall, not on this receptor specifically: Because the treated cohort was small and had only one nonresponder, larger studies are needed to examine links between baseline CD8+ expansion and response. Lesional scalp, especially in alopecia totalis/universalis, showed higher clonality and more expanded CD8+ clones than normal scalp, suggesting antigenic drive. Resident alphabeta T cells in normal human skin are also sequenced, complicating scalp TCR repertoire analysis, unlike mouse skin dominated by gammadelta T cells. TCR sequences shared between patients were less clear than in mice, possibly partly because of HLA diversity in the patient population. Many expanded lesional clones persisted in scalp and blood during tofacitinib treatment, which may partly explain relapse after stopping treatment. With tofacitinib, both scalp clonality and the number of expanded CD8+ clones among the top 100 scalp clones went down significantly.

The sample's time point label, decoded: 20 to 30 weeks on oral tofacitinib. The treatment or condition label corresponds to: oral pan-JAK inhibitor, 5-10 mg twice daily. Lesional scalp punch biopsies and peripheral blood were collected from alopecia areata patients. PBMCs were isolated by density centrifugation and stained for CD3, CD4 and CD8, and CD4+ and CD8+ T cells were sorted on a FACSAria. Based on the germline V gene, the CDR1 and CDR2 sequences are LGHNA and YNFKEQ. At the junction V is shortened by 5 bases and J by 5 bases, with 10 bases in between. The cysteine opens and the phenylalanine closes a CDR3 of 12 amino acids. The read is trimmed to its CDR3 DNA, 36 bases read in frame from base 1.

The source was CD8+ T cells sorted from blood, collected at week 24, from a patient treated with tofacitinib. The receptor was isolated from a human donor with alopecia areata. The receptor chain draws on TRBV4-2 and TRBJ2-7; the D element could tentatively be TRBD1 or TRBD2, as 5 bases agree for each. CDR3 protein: CASSFRDDEQYF. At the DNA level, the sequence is TGTGCCAGCAGCTTCCGGGACGACGAGCAGTACTTC.